This TCR beta chain appears in the sequencing data of a study of shared clonotypes between healthy human individuals. Findings of the study overall: Naive subsets generally had larger estimated richness than memory subsets.

Per germline, CDR1 MDHEN and CDR2 SYDVKM. V shed 7 bases and J shed 0 bases, with 19 bases lying between them. The CDR3 covers 16 residues. Several immunoSEQ 96-well plates shared each subset's DNA, each plate a replicate. The sorted-subset replicate PCRs were given 150 to 250 ng DNA, which is around 29,000 T cell genomes. Assay: immunoSEQ multiplex PCR; the TCRdb copy retains only in-frame clones and omits some. The profile shows around 600,000 clones, roughly 95% of them singletons. Comments on this clone: Its antigen is unidentified.

CD8 cells classed as naive were CD45RO-negative and positively selected for CCR7, excluding terminally differentiated effector memory CD45RA+ cells. The TCR sequence derives from a woman in her 30s in good health. The genes are TRBV28 and TRBJ2-7; D is possibly TRBD2 (5 bases). The sequencing sample was made of naive CD8+ T cells sorted from blood. DNA of the CDR3: TGTGCCAGCAACACGGGAAGGGAGCAGCACTCCTACGAGCAGTACTTC. Its protein is CASNTGREQHSYEQYF.